This T cell receptor (beta chain) was recovered during a study of T cell responses to AZD1222 COVID-19 vaccine. Looking at the study overall: Researchers grouped second doses given at about 4 or about 12 weeks into one pool.

The CDR3 contains 17 residues. The J segment lost 0 bases and the V segment lost 4 bases, leaving 8 bases of the junction unmatched. The germline V gene has CDR1 LGHDT and CDR2 YNNKEL (reference sequence). Details on this clone: Its antigen is not known.

The study's findings and limits: Clonal diversity was possibly underestimated, and white British individuals and females predominated among donors.

The assay was immunoSEQ multiplex PCR, and TCRdb's table has in-frame clones only and misses some. The table records more than 95,000 clones, 91% of them present only once. Sequenced material: peripheral blood, taken on day 0 of AZD1222 vaccination. This sequence was found in an adult in good health. The chain has TRBV3-1 (or the pseudogene TRBV3-2) and TRBJ2-2, with 7 bases that match TRBD1. CDR3 loop: CASSPYSGTANTGELFF. CDR3 bases: TGTGCCAGCAGCCCCTATTCCGGGACAGCGAACACCGGGGAGCTGTTTTTT.